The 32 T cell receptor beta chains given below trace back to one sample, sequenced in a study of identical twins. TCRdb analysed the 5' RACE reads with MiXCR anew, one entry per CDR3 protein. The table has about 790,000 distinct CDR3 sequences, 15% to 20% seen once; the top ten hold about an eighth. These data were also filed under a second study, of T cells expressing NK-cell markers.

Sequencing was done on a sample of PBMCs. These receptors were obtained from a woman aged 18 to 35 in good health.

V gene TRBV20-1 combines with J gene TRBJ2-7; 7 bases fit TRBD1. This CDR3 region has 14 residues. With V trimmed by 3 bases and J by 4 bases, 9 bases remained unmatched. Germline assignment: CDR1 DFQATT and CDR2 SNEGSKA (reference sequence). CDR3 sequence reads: CSASEKGAGYEQYF. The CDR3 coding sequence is TGCAGTGCTAGCGAAAAGGGGGCCGGATACGAGCAGTACTTC.

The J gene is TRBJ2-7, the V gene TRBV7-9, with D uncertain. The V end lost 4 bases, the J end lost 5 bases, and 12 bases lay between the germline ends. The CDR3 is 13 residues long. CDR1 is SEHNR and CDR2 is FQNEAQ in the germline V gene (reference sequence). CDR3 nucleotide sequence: TGTGCCAGCAGCTCCCCCCTTAATGACGAGCAGTACTTC. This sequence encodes CASSSPLNDEQYF. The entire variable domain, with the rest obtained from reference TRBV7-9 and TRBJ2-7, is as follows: DTGVSQNPRHKITKRGQNVTFRCDPISEHNRLYWYRQTLGQGPEFLTYFQNEAQLEKSRLLSDRFSAERPKGSFSTLEIQRTEQGDSAMYLCASSSPLNDEQYFGPGTRLTVT.

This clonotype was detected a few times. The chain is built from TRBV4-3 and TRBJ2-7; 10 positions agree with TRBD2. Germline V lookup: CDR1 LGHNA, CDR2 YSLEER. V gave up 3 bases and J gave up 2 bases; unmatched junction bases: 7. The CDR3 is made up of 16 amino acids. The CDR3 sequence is CASSQSLAGVTYEQYF. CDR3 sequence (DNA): TGCGCCAGCAGCCAGTCCCTAGCGGGAGTTACCTACGAGCAGTACTTC.

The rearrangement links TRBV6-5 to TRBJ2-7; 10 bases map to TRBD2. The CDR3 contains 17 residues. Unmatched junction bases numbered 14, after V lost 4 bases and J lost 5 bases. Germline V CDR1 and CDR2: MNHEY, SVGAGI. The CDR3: CASSSVLAAGGLHEQYF. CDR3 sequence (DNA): TGTGCCAGCAGTTCCGTACTGGCAGCGGGAGGGCTCCACGAGCAGTACTTC.

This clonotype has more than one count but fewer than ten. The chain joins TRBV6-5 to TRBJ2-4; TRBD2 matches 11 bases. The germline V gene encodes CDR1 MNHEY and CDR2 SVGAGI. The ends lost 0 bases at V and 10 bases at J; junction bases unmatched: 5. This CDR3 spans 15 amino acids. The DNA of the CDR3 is TGTGCCAGCAGTTACTCGAGACTAGCGGGGAGAATTCAGTACTTC. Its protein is CASSYSRLAGRIQYF.

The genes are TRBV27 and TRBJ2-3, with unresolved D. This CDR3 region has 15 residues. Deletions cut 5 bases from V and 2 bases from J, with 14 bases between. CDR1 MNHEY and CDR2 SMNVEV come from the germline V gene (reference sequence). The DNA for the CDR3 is TGTGCCAGCAGTCCTTACGGAGCTGCCACAGATACGCAGTATTTT. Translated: CASSPYGAATDTQYF.

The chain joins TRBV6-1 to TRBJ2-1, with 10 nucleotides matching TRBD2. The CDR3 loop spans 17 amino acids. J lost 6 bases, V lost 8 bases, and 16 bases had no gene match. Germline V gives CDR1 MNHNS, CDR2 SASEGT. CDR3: CASGAKGERGGRNEQFF. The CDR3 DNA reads TGTGCCAGCGGGGCAAAGGGGGAGCGGGGGGGCCGCAATGAGCAGTTCTTC.

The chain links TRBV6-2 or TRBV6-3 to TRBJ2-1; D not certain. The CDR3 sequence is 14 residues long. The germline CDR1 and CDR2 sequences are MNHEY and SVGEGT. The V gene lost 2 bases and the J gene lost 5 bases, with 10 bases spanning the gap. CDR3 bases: TGTGCCAGCAGTTACAGATACCAGAACAATGAGCAGTTCTTC. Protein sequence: CASSYRYQNNEQFF.

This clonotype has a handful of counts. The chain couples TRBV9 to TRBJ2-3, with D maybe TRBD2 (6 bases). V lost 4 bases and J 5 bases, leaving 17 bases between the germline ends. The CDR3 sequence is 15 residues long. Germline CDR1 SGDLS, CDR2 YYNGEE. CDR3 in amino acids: CASSLGTFLGDTQYF. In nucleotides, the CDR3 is TGTGCCAGCAGCCTCGGGACTTTCTTGGGAGATACGCAGTATTTT.

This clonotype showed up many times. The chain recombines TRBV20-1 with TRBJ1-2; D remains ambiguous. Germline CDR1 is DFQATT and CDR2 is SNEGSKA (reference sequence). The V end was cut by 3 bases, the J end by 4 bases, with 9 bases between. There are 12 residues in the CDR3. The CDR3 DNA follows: TGCAGTGCTAGCGAACATAGCTATGGCTACACCTTC. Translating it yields CSASEHSYGYTF.

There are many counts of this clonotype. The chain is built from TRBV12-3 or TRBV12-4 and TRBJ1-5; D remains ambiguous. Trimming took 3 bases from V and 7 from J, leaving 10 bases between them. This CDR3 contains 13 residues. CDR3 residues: CASSFSQPQPQHF. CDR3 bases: TGTGCCAGCAGTTTTAGTCAGCCCCAGCCCCAGCATTTT.

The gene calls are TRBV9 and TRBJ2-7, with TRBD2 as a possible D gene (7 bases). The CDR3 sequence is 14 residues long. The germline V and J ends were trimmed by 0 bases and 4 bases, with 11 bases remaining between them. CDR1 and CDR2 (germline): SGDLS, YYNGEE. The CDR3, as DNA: TGTGCCAGCAGCGTAGCCGCGGGGGCGTACGAGCAGTACTTC. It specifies CASSVAAGAYEQYF.

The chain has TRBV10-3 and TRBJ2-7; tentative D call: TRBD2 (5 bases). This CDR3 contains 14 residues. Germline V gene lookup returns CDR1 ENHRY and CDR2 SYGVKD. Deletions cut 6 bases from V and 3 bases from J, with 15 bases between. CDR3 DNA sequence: TGTGCCATCAGGTCAGCCAGCGGTGACTACGAGCAGTACTTC. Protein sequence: CAIRSASGDYEQYF.

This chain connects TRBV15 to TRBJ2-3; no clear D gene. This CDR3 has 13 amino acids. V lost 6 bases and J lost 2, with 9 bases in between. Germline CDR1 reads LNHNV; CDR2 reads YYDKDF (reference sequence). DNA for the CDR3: TGTGCCACCAGGGTTATGGTCACAGATACGCAGTATTTT. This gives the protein CATRVMVTDTQYF.

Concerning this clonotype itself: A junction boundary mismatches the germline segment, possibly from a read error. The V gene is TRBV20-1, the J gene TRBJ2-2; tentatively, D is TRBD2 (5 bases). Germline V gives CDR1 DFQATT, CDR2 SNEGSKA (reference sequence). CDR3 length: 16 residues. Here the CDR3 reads CCARAPDRGNTGELFF. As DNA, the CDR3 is TGCTGTGCTAGAGCTCCCGACCGGGGTAACACCGGGGAGCTGTTTTTT.

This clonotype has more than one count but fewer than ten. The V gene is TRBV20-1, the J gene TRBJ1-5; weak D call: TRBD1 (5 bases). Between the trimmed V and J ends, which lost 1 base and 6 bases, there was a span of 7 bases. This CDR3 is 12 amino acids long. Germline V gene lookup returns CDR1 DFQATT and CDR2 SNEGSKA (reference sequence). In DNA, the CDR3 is TGCAGTGCTAGAGGCGGGGGTCAGCCCCAGCATTTT. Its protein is CSARGGGQPQHF.

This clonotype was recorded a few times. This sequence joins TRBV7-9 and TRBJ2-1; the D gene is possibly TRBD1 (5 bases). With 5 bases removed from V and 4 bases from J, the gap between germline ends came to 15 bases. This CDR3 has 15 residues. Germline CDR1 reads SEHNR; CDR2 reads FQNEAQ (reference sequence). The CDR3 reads CASSPDTVSYNEQFF. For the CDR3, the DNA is TGTGCCAGCAGCCCGGACACCGTCTCATACAATGAGCAGTTCTTC.

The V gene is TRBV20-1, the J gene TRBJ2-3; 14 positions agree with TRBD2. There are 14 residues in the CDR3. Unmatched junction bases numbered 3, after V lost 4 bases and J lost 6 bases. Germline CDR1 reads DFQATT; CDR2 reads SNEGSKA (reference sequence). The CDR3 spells CSATRLAGGDTQYF. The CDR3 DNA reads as TGCAGTGCTACACGACTAGCGGGAGGGGATACGCAGTATTTT.

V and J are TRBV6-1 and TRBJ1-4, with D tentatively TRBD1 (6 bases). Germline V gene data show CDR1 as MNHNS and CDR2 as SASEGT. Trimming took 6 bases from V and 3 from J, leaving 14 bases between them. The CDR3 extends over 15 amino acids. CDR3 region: CASRDGGRANEKLFF. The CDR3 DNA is TGTGCCAGCAGGGACGGGGGGCGGGCTAATGAAAAACTGTTTTTT.

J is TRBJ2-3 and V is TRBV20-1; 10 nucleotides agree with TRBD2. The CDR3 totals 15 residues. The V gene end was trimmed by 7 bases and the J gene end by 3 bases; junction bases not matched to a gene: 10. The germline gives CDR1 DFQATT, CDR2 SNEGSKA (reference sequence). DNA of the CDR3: TGCAGTGGGAGGATACTAGCGGGACTTACAGATACGCAGTATTTT. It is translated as CSGRILAGLTDTQYF.

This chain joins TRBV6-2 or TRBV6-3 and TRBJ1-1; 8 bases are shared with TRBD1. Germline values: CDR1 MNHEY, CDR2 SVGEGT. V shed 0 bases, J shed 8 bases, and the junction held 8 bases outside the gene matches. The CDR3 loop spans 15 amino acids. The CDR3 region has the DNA TGTGCCAGCAGTTACTCGCCAGACAGGGGAATGGAAGCTTTCTTT. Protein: CASSYSPDRGMEAFF.

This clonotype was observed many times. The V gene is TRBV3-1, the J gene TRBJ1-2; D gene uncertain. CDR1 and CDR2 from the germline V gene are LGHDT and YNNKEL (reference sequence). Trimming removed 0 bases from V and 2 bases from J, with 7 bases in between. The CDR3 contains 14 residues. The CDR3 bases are TGTGCCAGCAGCCAAGATCTCAACAACTATGGCTACACCTTC. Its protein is CASSQDLNNYGYTF.

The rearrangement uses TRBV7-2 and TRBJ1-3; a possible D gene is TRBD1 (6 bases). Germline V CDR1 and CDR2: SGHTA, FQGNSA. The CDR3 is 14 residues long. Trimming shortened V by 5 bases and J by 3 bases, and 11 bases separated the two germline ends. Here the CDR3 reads CASSPGAGGNTIYF. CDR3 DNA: TGTGCCAGCAGCCCAGGGGCGGGTGGAAACACCATATATTTT. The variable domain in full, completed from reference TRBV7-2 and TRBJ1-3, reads GAGVSQSPSNKVTEKGKDVELRCDPISGHTALYWYRQSLGQGLEFLIYFQGNSAPDKSGLPSDRFSAERTGGSVSTLTIQRTQQEDSAVYLCASSPGAGGNTIYFGEGSWLTVV.

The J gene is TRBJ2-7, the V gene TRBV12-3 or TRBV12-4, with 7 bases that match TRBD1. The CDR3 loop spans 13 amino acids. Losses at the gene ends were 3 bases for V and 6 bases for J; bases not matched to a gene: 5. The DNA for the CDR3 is TGTGCCAGCAGTTTCCGAGGGGGCCCCGAGCAGTACTTC. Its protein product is CASSFRGGPEQYF.

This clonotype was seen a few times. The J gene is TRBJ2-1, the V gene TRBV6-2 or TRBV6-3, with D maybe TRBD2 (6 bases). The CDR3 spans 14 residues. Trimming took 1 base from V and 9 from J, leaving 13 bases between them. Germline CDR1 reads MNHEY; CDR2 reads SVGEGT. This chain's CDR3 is CASSYLAPGSEQFF. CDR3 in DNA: TGTGCCAGCAGTTACTTGGCCCCCGGGAGTGAGCAGTTCTTC.

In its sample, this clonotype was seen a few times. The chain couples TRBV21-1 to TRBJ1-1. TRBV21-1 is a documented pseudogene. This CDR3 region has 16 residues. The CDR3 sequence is CASSKNREVMNTEAFF. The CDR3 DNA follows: TGTGCCAGCAGCAAGAATAGGGAAGTCATGAACACTGAAGCTTTCTTT.

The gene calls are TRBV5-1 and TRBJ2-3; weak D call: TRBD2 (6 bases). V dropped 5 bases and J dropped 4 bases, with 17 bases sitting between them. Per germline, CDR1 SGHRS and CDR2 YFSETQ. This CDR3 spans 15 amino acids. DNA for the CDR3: TGCGCCAGCAGACAAAGGAGGGGAGTCTCAGATACGCAGTATTTT. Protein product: CASRQRRGVSDTQYF.

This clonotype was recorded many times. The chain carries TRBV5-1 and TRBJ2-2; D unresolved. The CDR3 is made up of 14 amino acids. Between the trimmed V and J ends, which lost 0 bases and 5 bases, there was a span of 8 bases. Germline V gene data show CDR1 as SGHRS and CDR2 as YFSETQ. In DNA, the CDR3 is TGCGCCAGCAGCTTGGGCCTGAGGACCGGGGAGCTGTTTTTT. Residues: CASSLGLRTGELFF.

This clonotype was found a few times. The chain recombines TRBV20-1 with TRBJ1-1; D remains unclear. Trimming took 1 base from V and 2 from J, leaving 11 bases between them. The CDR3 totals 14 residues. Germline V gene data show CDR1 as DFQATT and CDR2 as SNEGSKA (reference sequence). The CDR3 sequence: CSARVGRRNTEAFF. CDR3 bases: TGCAGTGCTAGAGTAGGCAGGCGAAACACTGAAGCTTTCTTT.

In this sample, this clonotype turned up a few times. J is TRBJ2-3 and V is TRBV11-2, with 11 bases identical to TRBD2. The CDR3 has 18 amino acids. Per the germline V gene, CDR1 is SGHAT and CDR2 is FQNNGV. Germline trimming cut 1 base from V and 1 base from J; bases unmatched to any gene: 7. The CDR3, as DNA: TGTGCCAGCAGCTTAGTACGTCTAGCGGGAGGCCGCACAGATACGCAGTATTTT. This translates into CASSLVRLAGGRTDTQYF.

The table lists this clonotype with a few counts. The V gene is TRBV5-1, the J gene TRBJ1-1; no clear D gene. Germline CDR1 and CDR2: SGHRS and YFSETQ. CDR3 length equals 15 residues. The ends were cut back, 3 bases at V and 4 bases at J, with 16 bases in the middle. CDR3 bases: TGCGCCAGCAGCTCGGCGACGGGTAGGTTCACTGAAGCTTTCTTT. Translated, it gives CASSSATGRFTEAFF.

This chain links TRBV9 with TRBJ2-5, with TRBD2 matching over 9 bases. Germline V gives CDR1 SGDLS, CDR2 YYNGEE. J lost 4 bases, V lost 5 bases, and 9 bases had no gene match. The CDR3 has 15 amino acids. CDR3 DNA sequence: TGTGCCAGCAGTTATAGTAGCGGGAGAGGAGAGACCCAGTACTTC. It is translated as CASSYSSGRGETQYF.